The 23 T cell receptor beta chains given below trace back to one sample, sequenced in a study of cytotoxic CD8 clonotypes in ibrutinib-treated CLL. The table came from immunoSEQ multiplex PCR; TCRdb's copy has only in-frame clones and leaves some out. The sample has tens of thousands of clones, approximately 69% seen once. The specimen comprised PBMCs, sampled before ibrutinib treatment. The receptors come from a human donor with chronic lymphocytic leukemia.

The rearrangement uses TRBV2 and TRBJ2-4, with D possibly TRBD1 on 6 matching bases. CDR1 SNHLY and CDR2 FYNNEI come from the germline V gene. The CDR3 loop spans 12 amino acids. V shed 6 bases and J shed 8 bases, with 11 bases lying between them. CDR3 sequence: CASRDRLYIQYF. The CDR3 DNA is TGTGCCAGCAGAGACAGGCTGTACATTCAGTACTTC.

The V and J genes are TRBV9 and TRBJ2-1; maybe TRBD2 (5 bases). Germline V gene lookup returns CDR1 SGDLS and CDR2 YYNGEE. The CDR3 sequence is 15 residues long. The ends were cut back, 4 bases at V and 0 bases at J, with 11 bases in the middle. CDR3 in amino acids: CASSIGTSSYNEQFF. The CDR3 bases are TGTGCCAGCAGCATTGGTACTAGCTCCTACAATGAGCAGTTCTTC.

This clone was seen a single time. The chain has TRBV6-5 and TRBJ1-5; D possibly corresponds to TRBD1 (6 bases). With 6 bases removed from V and 7 bases from J, the gap between germline ends came to 16 bases. Germline V CDR1 and CDR2: MNHEY, SVGAGI. The CDR3 totals 14 residues. CDR3 DNA sequence: TGTGCCAGCAGACAAAACAGGGTAGGCCAGCCCCAGCATTTT. Protein product: CASRQNRVGQPQHF.

J is TRBJ1-2 and V is TRBV7-8; D is ambiguous. This CDR3 has 15 residues. Germline assignment: CDR1 SGHVS and CDR2 FQNEAQ. Trimming shortened V by 2 bases and J by 4 bases, and 14 bases separated the two germline ends. CDR3 residues: CASSLNAVYPYGYTF. The CDR3 DNA reads as TGTGCCAGCAGCTTAAATGCAGTCTACCCCTATGGCTACACCTTC.

This clone was observed a handful of times. The chain joins TRBV14 to TRBJ2-1; D uncertain. This CDR3 spans 12 amino acids. V was clipped by 4 bases and J by 9 bases, with 10 bases between them. CDR1 and CDR2 from the germline V gene are SGHDN and FVKESK. The CDR3 DNA sequence: TGTGCCAGCAGCCCAGGAAGAAGTGAGCAGTTCTTC. Translated, it gives CASSPGRSEQFF.

The chain uses TRBV11-1 and TRBJ2-1, with D unresolved. The CDR3 runs to 13 residues. V was clipped by 0 bases and J by 8 bases, with 8 bases between them. Germline values: CDR1 SGHAT, CDR2 FQDESV (reference sequence). CDR3 in amino acids: CASSLASRHEQFF. CDR3 DNA: TGTGCCAGCAGCTTAGCGAGCAGGCATGAGCAGTTCTTC.

This clone was counted only a few times. The J gene is TRBJ1-5, the V gene TRBV18, with D hard to call. The CDR3 has 16 amino acids. Germline V gene sequence: CDR1 KGHSH, CDR2 LQKENI. Trimming removed 6 bases from V and 1 base from J, with 16 bases in between. Here the CDR3 reads CASSPQAGISNQPQHF. In DNA form, the CDR3 reads TGTGCCAGCTCCCCGCAAGCCGGCATAAGCAATCAGCCCCAGCATTTT.

The chain links TRBV6-6 to TRBJ1-2; D is uncertain. V lost 4 bases, J lost 4 bases, and 7 bases lay in between. This CDR3 is built from 12 residues. The germline V gene encodes CDR1 MNHNY and CDR2 SVGAGI (reference sequence). The CDR3 sequence: CASSSPPYGYTF. CDR3 nucleotide sequence: TGTGCCAGCAGTTCCCCCCCCTATGGCTACACCTTC.

This rearrangement joins TRBV28 to TRBJ1-2; TRBD1 is a possible D gene (5 bases). This CDR3 has 15 residues. V was shortened by 7 bases and J by 4 bases, with 19 bases between the two germline ends. The germline V gene encodes CDR1 MDHEN and CDR2 SYDVKM. Here the CDR3 reads CASNINPTGVYGYTF. CDR3 in DNA: TGTGCCAGCAATATCAACCCCACAGGAGTCTATGGCTACACCTTC.

J is TRBJ2-2 and V is TRBV5-5; D unclear. The CDR3 runs 14 residues. Germline assignment: CDR1 SGHKS and CDR2 YYEKEE (reference sequence). V shed 1 base and J shed 4 bases, with 8 bases lying between them. CDR3 sequence reads: CASSLMASTGELFF. CDR3 DNA sequence: TGTGCCAGCAGCTTGATGGCGAGCACCGGGGAGCTGTTTTTT.

V and J are TRBV4-3 and TRBJ2-7; D perhaps matches TRBD1 (6 bases). V lost 0 bases and J lost 4, with 16 bases in between. CDR3 length equals 16 residues. Germline CDR1 LGHNA, CDR2 YSLEER. The CDR3 DNA sequence: TGCGCCAGCAGCCAAGATTCTTTGGGGGCTCGGTACGAGCAGTACTTC. The encoded protein is CASSQDSLGARYEQYF.

Only a few counts were recorded for this clone. V usage is TRBV7-2 and J usage is TRBJ1-6; maybe TRBD1 (5 bases). This CDR3 is 12 amino acids long. Trimming took 5 bases from V and 13 from J, leaving 12 bases between them. Per germline, CDR1 SGHTA and CDR2 FQGNSA. The CDR3 bases are TGTGCCAGCAGCCCTGCTGGGGGTCCCCTCCACTTT. This translates into CASSPAGGPLHF.

The chain employs TRBV5-4 and TRBJ2-7, with D hard to call. The CDR3 spans 12 residues. Germline CDR1 and CDR2: SGHNT and YYREEE (reference sequence). Trimming removed 5 bases from V and 0 bases from J, with 6 bases in between. The CDR3 DNA reads TGTGCCAGCAGTGCCACCTCCTACGAGCAGTACTTC. The encoded protein is CASSATSYEQYF.

This sequence joins TRBV13 and TRBJ2-1; 7 positions match TRBD2. Looked up from germline, CDR1 is PRHDT and CDR2 is FYEKMQ (reference sequence). The J segment lost 5 bases and the V segment lost 2 bases, leaving 6 bases of the junction unmatched. This CDR3 has 15 amino acids. For the CDR3, the DNA is TGTGCCAGCAGCTTAAGCGGCGGGGGAAACAATGAGCAGTTCTTC. Protein sequence: CASSLSGGGNNEQFF.

The chain joins TRBV11-1 to TRBJ2-2; perhaps TRBD1 as D (6 bases). Germline V CDR1 and CDR2: SGHAT, FQDESV (reference sequence). The V end was cut by 3 bases, the J end by 6 bases, with 17 bases between. The CDR3 is made up of 16 amino acids. In DNA, the CDR3 is TGTGCCAGCAGCTTTAGACAGGTGACGGTACCCGGGGAGCTGTTTTTT. Translated, it gives CASSFRQVTVPGELFF. Based on the CDR3 plus reference TRBV11-1 and TRBJ2-2, the full variable domain is EAEVAQSPRYKITEKSQAVAFWCDPISGHATLYWYRQILGQGPELLVQFQDESVVDDSQLPKDRFSAERLKGVDSTLKIQPAELGDSAMYLCASSFRQVTVPGELFFGEGSRLTVL.

The chain's CDR3 is CASSLVGSYGYTF. Here the CDR3 DNA reads TGTGCCAGCAGCTTAGTCGGGAGTTATGGCTACACCTTC. The genes are TRBV7-2 and TRBJ1-2; D ambiguous. The CDR3 is 13 residues long. Between the trimmed V and J ends, which lost 1 base and 5 bases, there was a span of 8 bases. Germline V gene lookup returns CDR1 SGHTA and CDR2 FQGNSA.

This clone came up once. The V and J genes are TRBV7-8 and TRBJ1-6, with 7 nucleotides matching TRBD1. Germline CDR1 is SGHVS and CDR2 is FQNEAQ. The CDR3 length is 16 residues. Trimming removed 5 bases from V and 7 bases from J; junction bases left unmatched: 11. The chain's CDR3 is CASSRQGGVGNSPLHF. DNA of the CDR3: TGTGCCAGCAGCCGGCAGGGGGGGGTAGGGAATTCACCCCTCCACTTT.

A few counts support this clone. The chain carries TRBV7-2 and TRBJ1-3; D remains unclear. This CDR3 comprises 13 residues. Germline CDR1 and CDR2: SGHTA and FQGNSA. V was trimmed by 8 bases and J by 2 bases, leaving 10 bases between them. The CDR3: CASAEWAGNTIYF. CDR3 nucleotide sequence: TGTGCCAGCGCAGAGTGGGCTGGAAACACCATATATTTT. The variable domain in full, with the rest retrieved from reference TRBV7-2 and TRBJ1-3, is GAGVSQSPSNKVTEKGKDVELRCDPISGHTALYWYRQSLGQGLEFLIYFQGNSAPDKSGLPSDRFSAERTGGSVSTLTIQRTQQEDSAVYLCASAEWAGNTIYFGEGSWLTVV.

The chain joins TRBV30 to TRBJ1-6; no definite D call. Trimming took 2 bases from V and 3 from J, leaving 5 bases between them. The CDR3 has 13 residues. Per the germline V gene, CDR1 is GTSNPN and CDR2 is SVGIG (reference sequence). This CDR3 reads CAWSFDYNSPLHF. Here the CDR3 DNA reads TGTGCCTGGAGTTTCGACTATAATTCACCCCTCCACTTT.

This chain connects TRBV2 to TRBJ1-2; D remains ambiguous. The CDR3 runs to 14 residues. The germline V gene has CDR1 SNHLY and CDR2 FYNNEI. V lost 2 bases to trimming and J lost 2 bases, with 9 bases between them. The CDR3 nucleotides read TGTGCCAGCAGTGAACAGGCGACCAACTATGGCTACACCTTC. This encodes CASSEQATNYGYTF.

The chain uses TRBV18 and TRBJ1-6; TRBD1 matches 8 bases. Germline V lookup: CDR1 KGHSH, CDR2 LQKENI. The junction had 4 bases not matched to a gene; V was cut back by 3 bases and J by 6 bases. CDR3 size: 15 residues. The CDR3 nucleotides are TGTGCCAGCTCACCCGCAGGGGGCATTAATTCACCCCTCCACTTT. Encoded protein: CASSPAGGINSPLHF. Complete variable domain (other parts from reference TRBV18 and TRBJ1-6): NAGVMQNPRHLVRRRGQEARLRCSPMKGHSHVYWYRQLPEEGLKFMVYLQKENIIDESGMPKERFSAEFPKEGPSILRIQQVVRGDSAAYFCASSPAGGINSPLHFGNGTRLTVT.

In nucleotides, the CDR3 is TGTGCCAGTAGTATCCGCTGGGGACAAAACTACGAGCAGTACTTC. The encoded protein is CASSIRWGQNYEQYF. The genes are TRBV19 and TRBJ2-7, with a weak D call TRBD1 (6 bases). Trimming stripped 3 bases from V and 3 bases from J, with 15 bases between. The CDR3 loop spans 15 amino acids. Germline values: CDR1 LNHDA, CDR2 SQIVND (reference sequence).

The rearrangement links TRBV25-1 to TRBJ2-7, with D perhaps being TRBD1 or TRBD2 (5 bases each). This CDR3 has 14 amino acids. Germline-derived CDR1 and CDR2 are MGHDK and SYGVNS. Trimming cost V 3 bases and J 7 bases, with 16 bases left between them. CDR3 bases: TGTGCCAGCAGTGAGACGGGTGGGACGGCAGAGCAGTACTTC. Translation: CASSETGGTAEQYF.